The TCR beta chain under discussion was sequenced for a study of blood T cell repertoires in COVID-19. TCRdb's table, derived via immunoSEQ multiplex PCR, lists solely in-frame clones and lacks some. The sample has 75,000 to 95,000 clones; 72% are singletons. Germline lookup yields CDR1 MNHEY and CDR2 SVGEGT. V was clipped by 4 bases and J by 7 bases, with 13 bases between them. The CDR3 contains 13 residues. This receptor was identified in a woman aged 55-70 years in a cohort sampled during active or convalescent COVID-19. The rearrangement links TRBV6-2 or TRBV6-3 to TRBJ1-2; D perhaps matches TRBD1 (5 bases). The sequenced sample consisted of peripheral blood. This CDR3 reads CASSWDFVGGYTF. Written as DNA, the CDR3 is TGTGCCAGCAGTTGGGACTTCGTTGGTGGCTACACCTTC.